This T cell receptor beta chain was recorded in a study of cytomegalovirus exposure and HLA in healthy donors. When sampled, the donors appeared nominally healthy, though they likely had unrecorded immune exposures. Study results and limitations: A link between a missense DCLRE1C variant and TCR beta V- and J-gene trimming emerged from a later analysis. Reportedly, TCR beta sequences accurately predicted HLA-A and HLA-B alleles in most subjects. Later, an analysis found that common viral pathogens appeared to be linked with several of the most significant clusters.

Turning to this clone: Its target is unknown.

60 Vbeta and 13 Jbeta primers were used in PCR. Clones were sequenced by immunoSEQ multiplex PCR, and TCRdb holds only the in-frame ones, with some missing. Of about 210,000 clones in the sample, around 79% were seen once. This clonotype was sampled from a male donor in good health and CMV-seropositive. Sequenced sample: PBMCs.

CDR3: CASSFRLADEQFF. As DNA, the CDR3 is TGTGCCAGCAGTTTTCGACTAGCAGATGAGCAGTTCTTC. V is TRBV28 and J is TRBJ2-1; 7 bases align to TRBD2. V dropped 3 bases and J dropped 8; count of bases not matched to a gene: 4. CDR1 MDHEN and CDR2 SYDVKM come from the germline V gene. The CDR3 length is 13 residues.